This entry features one T cell receptor beta chain sequence. Authors' methods: Amplification of reference gene primers provided the estimated nucleated cell counts. Data came from immunoSEQ multiplex PCR; TCRdb stores just in-frame clones and leaves some out. That table gives V, J and clone size, and the DNA gave D and trimming. This table holds roughly 300,000 clones, 65% to 90% found once. Germline-derived CDR1 and CDR2 are KGHSH and LQKENI. The CDR3 loop spans 18 amino acids. The J segment lost 2 bases and the V segment lost 2 bases, leaving 8 bases of the junction unmatched. The sample belongs to a study of blood T cell repertoires in COVID-19. For the study at large: The United States, Italy and Spain supplied acute and convalescent COVID-19 samples. From T cells, B-cell-depleted T cells, or PBMCs came the material, which was cDNA or gDNA.

The chain combines TRBV18 with TRBJ2-1; TRBD2 aligns across 11 bases. The clonotype comes from a human donor in a cohort sampled during active COVID-19. Sequences were obtained from peripheral blood. This CDR3 is CASSPEFSGLAAYNEQFF. The CDR3 region has the DNA TGTGCCAGCTCACCAGAGTTCTCGGGACTAGCGGCCTACAATGAGCAGTTCTTC.